This TCR beta chain was sequenced for a study of cytomegalovirus exposure and HLA in healthy donors. The PCR contained 60 Vbeta and 13 Jbeta primers. Profiling relied on immunoSEQ multiplex PCR, and the TCRdb table lists in-frame clones only, not all of them. The repertoire holds about 160,000 clones, 79% seen once, with just under 6.5% in the top ten. General study findings and limits: A later analysis linked 16,951 TCR beta sequences to HLA alleles at 0.05 false discovery rate. Follow-up analysis later connected one missense variant in DCLRE1C with trimming of TCR beta V- and J-genes.

V shed 4 bases, J shed 4 bases, and the junction held 8 bases outside the gene matches. The CDR3 is 16 residues long. Germline CDR1 is LNHDA and CDR2 is SQIVND (reference sequence). As for this clone: Its antigen remains unidentified.

The V gene is TRBV19, the J gene TRBJ2-3; TRBD2 matches at 10 bases. This TCR derives from a man aged 45-65 years in good health and CMV-seropositive. The sample comprised PBMCs. CDR3 residues: CASSTQSSGSPDTQYF. The CDR3 DNA reads as TGTGCCAGTAGTACACAGTCTAGCGGGAGCCCAGATACGCAGTATTTT.